The 8 T cell receptor beta chains reported below all come from one sample, sequenced in a study of early T cells in non-severe SARS-CoV-2 infection (dated by TCRdb to the early 2020s). Library construction relied on 5' RACE. The sequencer was a NextSeq 500. Starting from the raw public reads, TCRdb applied fastp trimming at Q25, assembled clones with MiXCR and retained in-frame beta chains. Entries that share a CDR3 protein sequence are merged under the most common genes and DNA. The sample table lists about 64,000 distinct CDR3 sequences, around 4.7% of them with a count of one. 4.5% to 5.5% of the sample comes from the top ten. Sequenced input: whole blood. These receptors were collected from an adult who was a healthcare worker with PCR-confirmed SARS-CoV-2 infection or an uninfected control (not recorded which).

The chain joins TRBV5-1 to TRBJ2-3; D is uncertain. V lost 7 bases to trimming and J lost 3 bases, with 15 bases between them. The germline V gene encodes CDR1 SGHRS and CDR2 YFSETQ. This CDR3 is 14 amino acids long. CDR3: CASCHRSGTDTQYF. The CDR3 coding sequence is TGCGCCAGCTGCCACCGAAGTGGAACAGATACGCAGTATTTT.

This clonotype came up many times. V is TRBV18 and J is TRBJ2-5, with no clear D. Germline V gives CDR1 KGHSH, CDR2 LQKENI. The CDR3 extends over 14 amino acids. V dropped 2 bases and J dropped 0 bases, with 7 bases sitting between them. CDR3 loop: CASSPWADQETQYF. The CDR3 nucleotides are TGTGCCAGCTCACCATGGGCAGACCAAGAGACCCAGTACTTC.

There are many counts of this clonotype. The chain joins TRBV6-5 to TRBJ2-5, with 7 bases that match TRBD2. V lost 6 bases, J lost 1 base, and 2 bases stayed unmatched. The CDR3 length is 13 residues. Looked up from germline, CDR1 is MNHEY and CDR2 is SVGAGI. CDR3 bases: TGTGCCAGCAGGTCTAGCGGCCAAGAGACCCAGTACTTC. Translation: CASRSSGQETQYF.

This clonotype showed up many times. The genes are TRBV27 and TRBJ2-3, with D hard to call. The CDR3 is made up of 13 amino acids. V was cut by 7 bases and J by 2 bases, with 10 bases left in between. Germline V gene lookup returns CDR1 MNHEY and CDR2 SMNVEV (reference sequence). CDR3 bases: TGTGCCAGCACCCCGGGTTCCACAGATACGCAGTATTTT. This sequence encodes CASTPGSTDTQYF.

This clonotype was seen many times. V and J are TRBV24-1 and TRBJ1-2; D is possibly TRBD1 (5 bases). With 4 bases removed from V and 3 bases from J, the gap between germline ends came to 14 bases. CDR1 is KGHDR and CDR2 is SFDVKD in the germline V gene. This CDR3 spans 15 amino acids. This CDR3 reads CATSDPLTDHYGYTF. The DNA for the CDR3 is TGTGCCACCAGTGACCCCTTGACAGACCACTATGGCTACACCTTC.

The rearrangement links TRBV6-5 to TRBJ1-1; tentative D call: TRBD1 (6 bases). This CDR3 comprises 13 residues. Germline V gene lookup returns CDR1 MNHEY and CDR2 SVGAGI. Trimming took off 0 bases at V and 7 bases at J, with 9 bases between the two ends. The CDR3 DNA sequence: TGTGCCAGCAGTTACTCGGGCAGGGGTGAAGCTTTCTTT. This encodes CASSYSGRGEAFF.

In this sample, this clonotype turned up a few times. The chain has TRBV7-8 and TRBJ2-7; D unclear. The CDR3 contains 15 residues. V lost 0 bases to trimming and J lost 7 bases, with 16 bases between them. The germline CDR1 and CDR2 sequences are SGHVS and FQNEAQ. In DNA, the CDR3 is TGTGCCAGCAGCTTAGCGGAAGGGCATACGGAAGAGCAGTACTTC. The encoded protein is CASSLAEGHTEEQYF.

This clonotype was seen more than once but under ten times. V and J are TRBV2 and TRBJ1-2; D might be TRBD1 (5 bases). This CDR3 region has 14 residues. V was trimmed by 5 bases and J by 2 bases, leaving 12 bases between them. Germline CDR1 SNHLY, CDR2 FYNNEI. The CDR3 sequence: CASSREGSNYGYTF. The CDR3 region has the DNA TGTGCCAGCAGTCGTGAGGGGTCCAACTATGGCTACACCTTC.